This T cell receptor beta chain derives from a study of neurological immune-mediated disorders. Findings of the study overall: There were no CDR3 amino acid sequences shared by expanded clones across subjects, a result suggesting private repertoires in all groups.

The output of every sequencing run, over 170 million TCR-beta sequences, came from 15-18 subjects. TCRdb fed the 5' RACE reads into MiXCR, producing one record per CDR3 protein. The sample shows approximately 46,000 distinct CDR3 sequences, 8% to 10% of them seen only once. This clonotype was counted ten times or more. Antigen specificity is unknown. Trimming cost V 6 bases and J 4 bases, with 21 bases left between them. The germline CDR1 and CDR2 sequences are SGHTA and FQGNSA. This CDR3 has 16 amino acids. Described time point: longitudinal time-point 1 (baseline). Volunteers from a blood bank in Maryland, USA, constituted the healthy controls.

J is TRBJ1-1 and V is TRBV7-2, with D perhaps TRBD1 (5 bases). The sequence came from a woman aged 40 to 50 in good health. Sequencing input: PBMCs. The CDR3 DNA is TGTGCCAGCAGGGCTGGGGGAGGGGAGGTGATCACTGAAGCTTTCTTT. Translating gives CASRAGGGEVITEAFF.